This T cell receptor beta chain was captured in a study of metastatic and nonmetastatic thyroid tumors. Study summary: Repertoires of blood and of tissue (tumor or nodule) from malignant and benign thyroid patients were compared. Study-wide results and limits: It was reported that TCR beta diversity was significantly higher in malignant thyroid tumors than benign nodules, in blood and tumor.

Before thyroid surgery, none of the patients had received any treatment. Authors' data handling: Built for papillary thyroid cancer, a distant-metastasis classifier drew on CDR3 differences across clinicopathological groups. TCRdb re-called the PCR reads via MiXCR. The V and J calls and clone size come from TCRdb's table, not from the authors' own analysis. The repertoire holds around 61,000 clones, with under 30% as singletons. CDR1 MNHEY and CDR2 SVGEGT come from the germline V gene. The CDR3 consists of 17 residues. V was cut by 8 bases and J by 5 bases, with 27 bases left in between. Remarks on this clone: The antigen remains unidentified.

The chain joins TRBV6-2 or TRBV6-3 to TRBJ1-2, with D perhaps TRBD1 (5 bases). The clonotype comes from a female donor with papillary thyroid cancer or a benign thyroid nodule (not recorded which). Some clones in this sample may be carry-over from other donors' samples. Sequencing was performed on blood. The CDR3 DNA is TGTGCCAGCCCACTACTCCCATCCAGGGTATTCTTATATGGCTACACCTTC. This sequence encodes CASPLLPSRVFLYGYTF.